What follows are 14 T cell receptor beta chains derived from one specimen sequenced in a study of T cells after yellow fever vaccination. MiXCR, applied by TCRdb to the 5' RACE reads, yields one record per CDR3 protein. The data contain roughly 330,000 distinct CDR3 sequences, about 4% of them singletons. Source: PBMCs, taken 5 days after the yellow fever booster vaccination. These TCRs come from a man younger than 35 who received the YFV17D yellow fever vaccine.

This clonotype was detected many times. The CDR3 coding sequence is TGCAGTGCTCCAAGTCAGGATGGGGAGACCCAGTACTTC. This gives the protein CSAPSQDGETQYF. The gene calls are TRBV20-1 and TRBJ2-5; the D is unclear. Germline CDR1 and CDR2: DFQATT and SNEGSKA (reference sequence). This CDR3 is built from 13 residues. V was pared by 5 bases and J by 5 bases, with 15 bases between.

Only a few counts were recorded for this clonotype. V is TRBV7-9 and J is TRBJ1-2; TRBD1 is a possible D gene (5 bases). The CDR3 is made up of 15 amino acids. Trimming removed 4 bases at V and 1 base at J, with 13 bases between. The germline V gene has CDR1 SEHNR and CDR2 FQNEAQ (reference sequence). CDR3 sequence: CASSSPEGLNYGYTF. The DNA for the CDR3 is TGTGCCAGCAGCTCTCCGGAGGGGCTTAACTATGGCTACACCTTC.

This clonotype showed up just a few times. V and J are TRBV5-1 and TRBJ1-2; 7 bases map to TRBD1. CDR1 and CDR2 from the germline V gene are SGHRS and YFSETQ. The CDR3 consists of 15 residues. The V and J ends lost 4 bases and 3 bases, in that order; junction bases with no gene match: 9. CDR3 residues: CASSIPDRSDYGYTF. Here the CDR3 DNA reads TGCGCCAGCAGCATCCCGGACAGGAGCGACTATGGCTACACCTTC.

This rearrangement joins TRBV12-3 or TRBV12-4 to TRBJ1-2; TRBD1 matches 7 bases. The J segment lost 5 bases and the V segment lost 10 bases, leaving 13 bases of the junction unmatched. The CDR3 contains 14 residues. Here the CDR3 reads CATIDRVIEYGYTF. Here the CDR3 DNA reads TGTGCCACCATCGACAGGGTGATCGAGTATGGCTACACCTTC.

This chain's CDR3 is CSARKGGGTDTQYF. The CDR3 region has the DNA TGCAGTGCTAGAAAGGGGGGCGGCACAGATACGCAGTATTTT. This chain links TRBV20-1 with TRBJ2-3; D may match TRBD1 or TRBD2 (6 bases each). The CDR3 loop spans 14 amino acids. Germline V lookup: CDR1 DFQATT, CDR2 SNEGSKA (reference sequence). Trimming took 2 bases from V and 1 from J, leaving 10 bases between them.

The chain couples TRBV7-9 to TRBJ2-7; 8 positions agree with TRBD2. The CDR3 covers 15 residues. Germline V gene sequence: CDR1 SEHNR, CDR2 FQNEAQ (reference sequence). J lost 5 bases, V lost 7 bases, and 13 bases had no gene match. The CDR3 DNA reads as TGTGCCAGCACCACGGGAGGGGGAGCGATTCACGAGCAGTACTTC. This sequence encodes CASTTGGGAIHEQYF.

CDR3 nucleotide sequence: TGTGCCAGCTGTGGCGGGGGTAGTTGCTACGAGCAGTACTTC. It is translated as CASCGGGSCYEQYF. The chain has TRBV6-5 and TRBJ2-7, with 7 bases aligning to TRBD2. The V gene's germline CDR1 is MNHEY and CDR2 SVGAGI. CDR3 length: 14 amino acids. Trimming cost V 8 bases and J 3 bases; bases outside gene matches: 10.

A few counts support this clonotype. The chain is built from TRBV27 and TRBJ2-1, with TRBD1 matching over 9 bases. Per the germline V gene, CDR1 is MNHEY and CDR2 is SMNVEV (reference sequence). This CDR3 has 16 amino acids. V shed 7 bases, J shed 4 bases, and the junction held 11 bases outside the gene matches. The CDR3 reads CASTQASGTGYNEQFF. CDR3 DNA: TGTGCCAGCACACAGGCCAGCGGGACAGGGTACAATGAGCAGTTCTTC.

This clonotype was counted only a few times. The rearrangement joins TRBV27 to TRBJ1-6; D unresolved. This CDR3 has 12 amino acids. Per the germline V gene, CDR1 is MNHEY and CDR2 is SMNVEV (reference sequence). The germline V and J ends were trimmed by 6 bases and 8 bases, with 8 bases remaining between them. DNA for the CDR3: TGTGCCAGCAGCCGGATGGATTCACCCCTCCACTTT. Residues: CASSRMDSPLHF.

The rearrangement links TRBV6-5 to TRBJ1-2; D is perhaps TRBD1 (5 bases). The germline V gene encodes CDR1 MNHEY and CDR2 SVGAGI. Trimming took 5 bases from V and 1 from J, leaving 14 bases between them. The CDR3 runs to 15 residues. CDR3 bases: TGTGCCAGCAGTCGGACACGGAGCTTTAACTATGGCTACACCTTC. Translated, it gives CASSRTRSFNYGYTF.

This chain uses TRBV18 with TRBJ2-1; TRBD1 matches at 12 bases. This CDR3 comprises 16 residues. With 1 base clipped from V and 8 bases from J, the junction kept 6 bases outside the gene matches. Germline lookup yields CDR1 KGHSH and CDR2 LQKENI. CDR3 loop: CASSPRSWDRGHEQFF. The CDR3 coding sequence is TGTGCCAGCTCACCACGTTCCTGGGACAGGGGGCATGAGCAGTTCTTC.

The chain links TRBV5-1 to TRBJ2-3, with D perhaps TRBD2 (6 bases). Germline-derived CDR1 and CDR2 are SGHRS and YFSETQ. V lost 0 bases to trimming and J lost 7 bases, with 9 bases between them. The CDR3 runs to 13 residues. The CDR3 spells CASSLAGLNTQYF. CDR3 DNA sequence: TGCGCCAGCAGCTTGGCGGGACTTAATACGCAGTATTTT.

This clonotype was recorded a few times. The genes are TRBV28 and TRBJ1-1; D gene ambiguous. Deletions cut 7 bases from V and 2 bases from J, with 14 bases between. Germline V gives CDR1 MDHEN, CDR2 SYDVKM. The CDR3 spans 14 residues. Here the CDR3 DNA reads TGTGCCAGCACCTCGGGTGGAGTTAACACTGAAGCTTTCTTT. Translating gives CASTSGGVNTEAFF.

V and J are TRBV12-3 or TRBV12-4 and TRBJ2-1; possibly TRBD2 for D (7 bases). This CDR3 has 13 amino acids. The V and J ends lost 3 bases and 9 bases respectively, with 12 bases between them. The DNA for the CDR3 is TGTGCCAGCAGTTTCCACAGGGAGGGTGAGCAGTTCTTC. Residues: CASSFHREGEQFF.